This TCR beta chain was found in a study of blood T cell repertoires in COVID-19. Overall study context: There were acute and convalescent COVID-19 samples, and they came from the United States, Italy and Spain. Sources were T cells, B-cell-depleted T cells, or PBMCs; the material itself was cDNA or gDNA.

Grouping used clinical history reported by participants in a survey and questionnaire. This clone has only one observation. As processed by the authors: It was from reference gene primer amplification that nucleated cell counts were estimated. Only in-frame clones appear in the TCRdb table, and some are missing; sequencing was by immunoSEQ multiplex PCR. The DNA was the basis for D and trimming; V, J and clone size are from that table. The sample has 200,000 to 300,000 clones, around nine tenths seen once. The source of this sequence is a woman aged 25 to 39 with acute COVID-19. The sequencing sample was made of PBMCs or T cells enriched from blood (not recorded which).

The CDR3 loop reads CASSPLQTGLNIQYF. In DNA, the CDR3 is TGTGCCAGCAGTCCTCTTCAGACAGGCTTAAACATTCAGTACTTC. This sequence joins TRBV5-6 and TRBJ2-4; tentative D call: TRBD1 (6 bases). With 5 bases removed from V and 6 bases from J, the gap between germline ends came to 18 bases. This CDR3 spans 15 amino acids. CDR1 and CDR2 from the germline V gene are SGHDT and YYEEEE.